This T cell receptor (beta chain) emerged from a study of T cell repertoires in cytomegalovirus infection. Study as a whole: Both recently identified HLA-C-restricted and well-studied HLA-B-restricted CMV epitopes were used in the study. A matching HLA type, together with CMV infection, was signaled by public TCR beta signatures.

TCRdb independently ran MiXCR on the reads; one entry per CDR3 protein. The sample includes 230,000 or so distinct CDR3 sequences, around 35% of them seen just once. CDR3 length equals 14 residues. The V gene's germline CDR1 is MNHEY and CDR2 SMNVEV (reference sequence). With 6 bases clipped from V and 4 bases from J, the junction kept 2 bases outside the gene matches. This clonotype was observed at least ten times. Its matching antigen is unknown. Study conclusions and caveats: Within the response measured ex vivo, HLA-C-restricted CMV-specific TCR beta clonotypes were dominant. Cumulative public TCR beta family frequency identified CMV carriers with the relevant HLA.

The J gene is TRBJ2-1, the V gene TRBV27, with 11 bases lining up with TRBD1. The sample here was CD8+ T cells from cultured PBMCs, taken from culture after CMV antigen stimulation. The sequence was collected from a human donor in good health (CMV status not recorded). Some clones in this sample may be carry-over from other donors' samples. The CDR3 DNA reads TGTGCCAGCAGGCGGGACAGGGGGTACAATGAGCAGTTCTTC. Translation: CASRRDRGYNEQFF.